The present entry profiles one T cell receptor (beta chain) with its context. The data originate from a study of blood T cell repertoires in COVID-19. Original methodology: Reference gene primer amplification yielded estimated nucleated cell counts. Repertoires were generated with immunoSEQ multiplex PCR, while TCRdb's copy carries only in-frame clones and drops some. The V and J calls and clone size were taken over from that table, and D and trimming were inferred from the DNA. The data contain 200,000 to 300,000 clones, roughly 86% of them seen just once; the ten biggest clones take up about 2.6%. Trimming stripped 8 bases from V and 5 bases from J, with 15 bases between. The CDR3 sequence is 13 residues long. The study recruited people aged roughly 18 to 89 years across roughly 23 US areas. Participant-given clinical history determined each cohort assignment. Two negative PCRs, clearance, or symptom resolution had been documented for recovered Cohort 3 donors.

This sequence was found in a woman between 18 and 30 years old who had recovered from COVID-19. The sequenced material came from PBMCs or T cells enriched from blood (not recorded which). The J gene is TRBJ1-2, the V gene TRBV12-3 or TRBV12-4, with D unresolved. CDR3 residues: CASAFENAYGYTF. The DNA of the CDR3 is TGTGCCAGCGCCTTTGAGAATGCTTATGGCTACACCTTC.